This paragraph reports one TCR beta chain. Its specificity is not known. The sample is drawn from a study of cytomegalovirus exposure and HLA in healthy donors. Some clones are missing from TCRdb's copy, which holds only in-frame ones; the method was immunoSEQ multiplex PCR. The sample records approximately 65,000 clones, roughly 95% being singletons. General observations from the study: The investigators catalogued about 170 TCR beta chains as cytomegalovirus-associated. The dataset shows that most TCR sequences were rare, while some public TCRs occurred in many donors.

In germline, CDR1 is ENHRY, CDR2 SYGVKD. Trimming cost V 2 bases and J 7 bases; bases outside gene matches: 8. CDR3 length: 15 amino acids. This chain links TRBV10-3 with TRBJ2-7; 10 bases match TRBD2. Material for sequencing was PBMCs. This receptor was taken from a woman between 18 and 29 years old in good health and CMV-seropositive. In DNA form, the CDR3 reads TGTGCCATCAGTGAGCCCCTAGCGGGAGTTAGGGAGCAGTACTTC. Its protein product is CAISEPLAGVREQYF.